This TCR beta chain was sequenced during a study of lymphopenia after photon versus proton radiotherapy. Turning to this clone: The target antigen is unknown.

Data came from immunoSEQ multiplex PCR; TCRdb stores just in-frame clones and leaves some out. The table shows 77,000 or so clones, with around 83% occurring only once. Whole-study results and caveats: In patients who died, overall survival fell as post-nadir TCR diversity dropped more. After the lymphocyte nadir, photon-treated repertoires showed oligoclonal expansion, especially of CD8+ Temra cells. Better survival with proton therapy was suggested as possible, not demonstrated.

This specimen consisted of peripheral blood, obtained from a patient treated with proton-based radiotherapy. The sequence derives from a man aged 55 to 70 with pancreatic cancer.

CDR3 coding DNA: TGTGCCAGCAGCCCCCGGGACAGGGGATTAGATGAGCAGTTCTTC. As protein: CASSPRDRGLDEQFF. This sequence joins TRBV11-1 and TRBJ2-1, with 10 nucleotides matching TRBD1. CDR3 length: 15 amino acids. The V gene's germline CDR1 is SGHAT and CDR2 FQDESV (reference sequence). J lost 8 bases, V lost 5 bases, and 9 bases had no gene match.